This TCR beta chain was sequenced for a study of blood T cell repertoires in COVID-19. Some clones are missing from TCRdb's copy, which holds only in-frame ones; the method was immunoSEQ multiplex PCR. The sample contains 85,000 to 95,000 clones, approximately 80% of which appear only once. There are a few counts of this clone. Germline V gene sequence: CDR1 WNHNN, CDR2 SYGVQD (reference sequence). V shed 6 bases and J 4 bases; nucleotides not matched to a gene: 2. CDR3 length: 13 amino acids. The genes are TRBV10-1 and TRBJ2-3, with TRBD1 matching over 9 bases. Material: peripheral blood. The TCR comes from a man aged 65-85 years with acute or convalescent COVID-19. The CDR3 DNA follows: TGCGCCAGCAGAAGGGACAGGGCAGATACGCAGTATTTT. Protein: CASRRDRADTQYF.